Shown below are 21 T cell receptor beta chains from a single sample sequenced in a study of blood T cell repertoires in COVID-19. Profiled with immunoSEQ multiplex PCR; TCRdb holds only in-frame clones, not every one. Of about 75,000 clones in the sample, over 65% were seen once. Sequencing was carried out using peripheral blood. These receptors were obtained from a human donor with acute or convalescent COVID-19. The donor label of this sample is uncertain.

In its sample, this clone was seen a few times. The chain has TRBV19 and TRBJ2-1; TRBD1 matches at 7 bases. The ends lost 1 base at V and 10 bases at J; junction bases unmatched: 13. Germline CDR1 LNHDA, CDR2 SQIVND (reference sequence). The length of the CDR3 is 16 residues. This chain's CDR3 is CASSIVGDRVRVEQFF. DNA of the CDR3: TGTGCCAGTAGTATAGTGGGAGACAGGGTTAGGGTCGAGCAGTTCTTC.

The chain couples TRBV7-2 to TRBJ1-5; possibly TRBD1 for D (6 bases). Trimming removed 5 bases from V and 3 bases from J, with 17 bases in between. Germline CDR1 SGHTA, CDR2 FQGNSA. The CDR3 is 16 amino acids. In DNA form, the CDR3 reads TGTGCCAGCAGCCCCTTCGGGGGGGCGAACAATCAGCCCCAGCATTTT. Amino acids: CASSPFGGANNQPQHF.

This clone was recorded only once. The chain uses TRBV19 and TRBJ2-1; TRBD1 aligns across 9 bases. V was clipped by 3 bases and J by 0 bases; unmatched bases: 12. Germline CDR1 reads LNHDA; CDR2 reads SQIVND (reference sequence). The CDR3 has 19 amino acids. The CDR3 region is CASSIGGYRDRDSYNEQFF. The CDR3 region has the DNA TGTGCCAGTAGTATTGGGGGCTACCGGGACAGGGACTCCTACAATGAGCAGTTCTTC.

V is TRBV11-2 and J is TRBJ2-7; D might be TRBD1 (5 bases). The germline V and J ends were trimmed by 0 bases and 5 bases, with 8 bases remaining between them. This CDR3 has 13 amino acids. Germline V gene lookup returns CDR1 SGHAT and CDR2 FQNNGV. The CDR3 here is CASSLDLRDEQYF. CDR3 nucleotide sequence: TGTGCCAGCAGCTTAGACCTCAGGGACGAGCAGTACTTC.

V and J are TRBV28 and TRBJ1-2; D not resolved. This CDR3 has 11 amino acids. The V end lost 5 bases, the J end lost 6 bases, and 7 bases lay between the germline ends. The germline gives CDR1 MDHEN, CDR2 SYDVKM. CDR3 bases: TGTGCCAGCAGTAGACACAATGGCTACACCTTC. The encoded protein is CASSRHNGYTF.

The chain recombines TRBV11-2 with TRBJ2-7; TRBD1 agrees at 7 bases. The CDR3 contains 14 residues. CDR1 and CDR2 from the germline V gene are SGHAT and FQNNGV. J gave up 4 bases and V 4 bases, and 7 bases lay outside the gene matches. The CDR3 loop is CASSSQGLQYEQYF. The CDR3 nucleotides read TGTGCCAGCAGCTCACAGGGGCTCCAATACGAGCAGTACTTC. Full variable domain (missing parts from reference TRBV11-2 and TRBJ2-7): EAGVAQSPRYKIIEKRQSVAFWCNPISGHATLYWYQQILGQGPKLLIQFQNNGVVDDSQLPKDRFSAERLKGVDSTLKIQPAKLEDSAVYLCASSSQGLQYEQYFGPGTRLTVT.

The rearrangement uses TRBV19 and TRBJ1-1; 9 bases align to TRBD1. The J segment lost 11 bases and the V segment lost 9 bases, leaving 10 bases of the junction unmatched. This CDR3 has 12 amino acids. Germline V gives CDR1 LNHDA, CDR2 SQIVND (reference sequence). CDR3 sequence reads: CASREFGTGAFF. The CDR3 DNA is TGTGCCAGCCGCGAATTCGGGACAGGGGCTTTCTTT.

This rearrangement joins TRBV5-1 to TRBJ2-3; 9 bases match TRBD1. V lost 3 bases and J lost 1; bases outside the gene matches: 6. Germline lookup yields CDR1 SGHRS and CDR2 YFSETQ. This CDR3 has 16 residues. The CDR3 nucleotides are TGCGCCAGCAGCTCACAACGGACAGGGGGCACAGATACGCAGTATTTT. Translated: CASSSQRTGGTDTQYF.

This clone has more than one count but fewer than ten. Here the CDR3 DNA reads TGTGCCAGCAGCTTAGATCCAGGGGGCAACAGCTATGGCTACACCTTC. Protein sequence: CASSLDPGGNSYGYTF. The V gene is TRBV5-6, the J gene TRBJ1-2; 8 bases are a match to TRBD1. CDR1 and CDR2 (germline): SGHDT, YYEEEE. With 2 bases clipped from V and 4 bases from J, the junction kept 10 bases outside the gene matches. This CDR3 comprises 16 residues.

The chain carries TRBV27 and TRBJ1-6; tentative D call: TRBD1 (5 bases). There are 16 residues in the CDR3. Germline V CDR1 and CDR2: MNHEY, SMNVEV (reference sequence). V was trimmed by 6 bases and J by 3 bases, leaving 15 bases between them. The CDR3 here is CASSKVGGLYNSPLHF. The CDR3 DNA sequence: TGTGCCAGCAGCAAGGTCGGGGGACTCTATAATTCACCCCTCCACTTT.

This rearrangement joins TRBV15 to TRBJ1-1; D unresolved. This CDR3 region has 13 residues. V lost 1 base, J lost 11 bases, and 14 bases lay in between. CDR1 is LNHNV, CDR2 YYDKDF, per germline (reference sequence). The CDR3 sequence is CATSRGKDSRAFF. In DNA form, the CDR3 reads TGTGCCACCAGCAGAGGGAAAGACTCTCGGGCTTTCTTT. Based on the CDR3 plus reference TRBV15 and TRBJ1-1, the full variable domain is DAMVIQNPRYQVTQFGKPVTLSCSQTLNHNVMYWYQQKSSQAPKLLFHYYDKDFNNEADTPDNFQSRRPNTSFCFLDIRSPGLGDTAMYLCATSRGKDSRAFFGQGTRLTVV.

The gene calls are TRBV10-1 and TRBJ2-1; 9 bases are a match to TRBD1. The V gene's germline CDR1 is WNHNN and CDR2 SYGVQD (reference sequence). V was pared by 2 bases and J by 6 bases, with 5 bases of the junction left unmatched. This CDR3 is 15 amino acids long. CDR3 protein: CASSEPGQGGNEQFF. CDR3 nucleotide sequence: TGCGCCAGCAGTGAGCCGGGACAGGGCGGCAATGAGCAGTTCTTC.

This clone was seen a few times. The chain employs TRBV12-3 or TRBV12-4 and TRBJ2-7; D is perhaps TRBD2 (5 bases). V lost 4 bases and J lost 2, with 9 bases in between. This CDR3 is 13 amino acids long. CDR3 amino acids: CASSSLLAYEQYF. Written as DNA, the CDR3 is TGTGCCAGCAGTTCCCTACTAGCCTACGAGCAGTACTTC.

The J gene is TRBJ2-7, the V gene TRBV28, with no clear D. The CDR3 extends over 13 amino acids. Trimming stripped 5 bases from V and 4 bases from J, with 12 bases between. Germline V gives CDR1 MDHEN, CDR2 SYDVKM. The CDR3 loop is CASSTQDKYEQYV. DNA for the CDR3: TGTGCCAGCAGTACCCAAGACAAATACGAGCAGTACGTC.

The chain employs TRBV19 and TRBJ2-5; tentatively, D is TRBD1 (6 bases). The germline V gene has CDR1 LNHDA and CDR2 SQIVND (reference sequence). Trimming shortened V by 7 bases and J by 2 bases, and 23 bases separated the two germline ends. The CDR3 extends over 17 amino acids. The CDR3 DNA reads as TGTGCCAGTAAATTGGGGGCGAGGGCGGACGGGCAAGAGACCCAGTACTTC. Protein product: CASKLGARADGQETQYF.

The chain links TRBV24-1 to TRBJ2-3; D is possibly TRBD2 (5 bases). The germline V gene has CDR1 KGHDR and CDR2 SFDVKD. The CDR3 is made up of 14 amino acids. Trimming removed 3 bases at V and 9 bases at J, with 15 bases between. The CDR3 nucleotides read TGTGCCACCAGTGATCCATTTCAAGGGAGAACGCAGTATTTT. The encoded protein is CATSDPFQGRTQYF.

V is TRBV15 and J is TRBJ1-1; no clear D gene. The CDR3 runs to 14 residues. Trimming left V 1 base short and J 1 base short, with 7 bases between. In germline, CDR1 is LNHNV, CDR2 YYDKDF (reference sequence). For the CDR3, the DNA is TGTGCCACCAGCAGAGGAGGAAGGAACACTGAAGCTTTCTTT. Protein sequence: CATSRGGRNTEAFF. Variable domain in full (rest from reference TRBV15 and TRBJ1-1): DAMVIQNPRYQVTQFGKPVTLSCSQTLNHNVMYWYQQKSSQAPKLLFHYYDKDFNNEADTPDNFQSRRPNTSFCFLDIRSPGLGDTAMYLCATSRGGRNTEAFFGQGTRLTVV.

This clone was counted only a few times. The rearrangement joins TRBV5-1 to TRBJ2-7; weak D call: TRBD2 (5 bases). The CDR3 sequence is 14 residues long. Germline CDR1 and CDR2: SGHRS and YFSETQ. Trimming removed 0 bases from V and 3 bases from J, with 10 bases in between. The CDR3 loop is CASSLEGRNYEQYF. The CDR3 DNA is TGCGCCAGCAGCTTGGAAGGGAGAAACTACGAGCAGTACTTC.

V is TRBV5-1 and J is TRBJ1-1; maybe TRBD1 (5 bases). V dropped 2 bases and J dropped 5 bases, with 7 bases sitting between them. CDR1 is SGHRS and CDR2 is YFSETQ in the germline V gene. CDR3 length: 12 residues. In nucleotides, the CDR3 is TGCGCCAGCAGCTTCCCAGGGACTGAAGCTTTCTTT. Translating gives CASSFPGTEAFF.

CDR3 sequence reads: CASSLTANYGYTF. The CDR3 DNA sequence: TGTGCCAGCAGCTTAACAGCTAACTATGGCTACACCTTC. The chain carries TRBV11-2 and TRBJ1-2; no reliable D call. The germline V gene has CDR1 SGHAT and CDR2 FQNNGV. V was shortened by 2 bases and J by 0 bases, with 4 bases between the two germline ends. The CDR3 consists of 13 residues.

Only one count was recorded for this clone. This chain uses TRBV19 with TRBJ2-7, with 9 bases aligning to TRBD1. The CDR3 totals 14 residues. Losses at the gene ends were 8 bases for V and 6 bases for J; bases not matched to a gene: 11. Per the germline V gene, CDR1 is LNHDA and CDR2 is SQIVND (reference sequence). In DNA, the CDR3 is TGTGCCAGTGTTTCAACCGGGACAGGGATCGAGCAGTACGTC. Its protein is CASVSTGTGIEQYV.